Below, 29 T cell receptor beta chains from the same sample are listed, as sequenced in a study of blood T cell repertoires in COVID-19. Only in-frame clones appear in the TCRdb table, and some are missing; sequencing was by immunoSEQ multiplex PCR. Among roughly 84,000 clones listed, around 80% were seen once. Sequences were obtained from peripheral blood. The receptors were gathered from a woman aged 40-49 years with active or convalescent COVID-19.

V is TRBV11-1 and J is TRBJ2-7, with D perhaps matching TRBD2 (6 bases). V shed 5 bases and J shed 1 base, with 9 bases lying between them. Germline V gives CDR1 SGHAT, CDR2 FQDESV (reference sequence). This CDR3 has 13 amino acids. The CDR3 DNA follows: TGTGCCAGCAGCCCCGGGAGATCCTACGAGCAGTACTTC. It yields the protein CASSPGRSYEQYF.

The gene calls are TRBV19 and TRBJ1-1; D gene ambiguous. CDR3 size: 13 residues. The V and J ends lost 5 bases and 7 bases respectively, with 14 bases between them. Looked up from germline, CDR1 is LNHDA and CDR2 is SQIVND (reference sequence). The CDR3 loop is CASSHGRAGEAFF. In DNA, the CDR3 is TGTGCCAGTAGTCACGGACGAGCGGGTGAAGCTTTCTTT. The variable domain in full, with the rest retrieved from reference TRBV19 and TRBJ1-1, is DGGITQSPKYLFRKEGQNVTLSCEQNLNHDAMYWYRQDPGQGLRLIYYSQIVNDFQKGDIAEGYSVSREKKESFPLTVTSAQKNPTAFYLCASSHGRAGEAFFGQGTRLTVV.

Only one count was recorded for this clone. This chain connects TRBV6-1 to TRBJ2-2; D uncertain. The CDR3 is 13 residues long. Germline CDR1 and CDR2: MNHNS and SASEGT. The V gene lost 2 bases and the J gene lost 8 bases, with 9 bases spanning the gap. CDR3 DNA: TGTGCCAGCAGTGAAAGGTTGAGGGGGGAGCTGTTTTTT. This encodes CASSERLRGELFF.

The chain uses TRBV5-1 and TRBJ1-1; no definite D call. CDR3 length equals 14 residues. V was trimmed by 0 bases and J by 1 base, leaving 7 bases between them. Per germline, CDR1 SGHRS and CDR2 YFSETQ. CDR3 in amino acids: CASSLDGGNTEAFF. The CDR3 DNA reads as TGCGCCAGCAGCTTGGACGGAGGGAACACTGAAGCTTTCTTT.

The gene calls are TRBV5-1 and TRBJ1-2; 9 positions match TRBD1. This CDR3 is 16 amino acids long. Trimming cost V 0 bases and J 5 bases; bases outside gene matches: 8. CDR1 and CDR2 from the germline V gene are SGHRS and YFSETQ. CDR3 sequence: CASSLEGAGQGYGYTF. CDR3 bases: TGCGCCAGCAGCTTGGAGGGCGCGGGACAGGGTTATGGCTACACCTTC.

V gene TRBV7-8 combines with J gene TRBJ1-1; a possible D gene is TRBD1 (5 bases). V gave up 5 bases and J gave up 1 base, with 11 bases separating them. This CDR3 has 14 residues. Germline loops: CDR1 SGHVS, CDR2 FQNEAQ. CDR3 amino acids: CASSTGQKNTEAFF. For the CDR3, the DNA is TGTGCCAGCAGCACCGGACAAAAGAACACTGAAGCTTTCTTT.

J is TRBJ1-5 and V is TRBV28; the D gene is possibly TRBD1 (5 bases). Per germline, CDR1 MDHEN and CDR2 SYDVKM. Trimming pared 4 bases from V and 4 bases from J, leaving 11 bases between. This CDR3 has 14 amino acids. DNA of the CDR3: TGTGCCAGCAGTTACCCGTCAGGGAATCAGCCCCAGCATTTT. Translating gives CASSYPSGNQPQHF.

This chain links TRBV28 with TRBJ2-5, with D perhaps matching TRBD2 (6 bases). Per germline, CDR1 MDHEN and CDR2 SYDVKM. The length of the CDR3 is 14 residues. The V end was cut by 4 bases, the J end by 3 bases, with 12 bases between. The CDR3 DNA sequence: TGTGCCAGCAGTTACGGGGGAAAGAAAGAGACCCAGTACTTC. Amino acids: CASSYGGKKETQYF.

The chain couples TRBV28 to TRBJ2-3; 9 positions match TRBD1. Germline lookup yields CDR1 MDHEN and CDR2 SYDVKM. After removal of 5 bases from V and 2 bases from J, the junction contained 5 bases not matched to a gene. The length of the CDR3 is 15 residues. The CDR3 nucleotides are TGTGCCAGCAGTATACAGGGGGCGGACACAGATACGCAGTATTTT. Its translation: CASSIQGADTDTQYF. Looking up the rest from reference TRBV28 and TRBJ2-3 gives the full variable domain: DVKVTQSSRYLVKRTGEKVFLECVQDMDHENMFWYRQDPGLGLRLIYFSYDVKMKEKGDIPEGYSVSREKKERFSLILESASTNQTSMYLCASSIQGADTDTQYFGPGTRLTVL.

This clone was seen only once. CDR3 coding DNA: TGTGCCAGCAGTCGGGACACGATGAACACTGAAGCTTTCTTT. Translation gives CASSRDTMNTEAFF. The chain couples TRBV6-5 to TRBJ1-1; the D gene is possibly TRBD1 (6 bases). The CDR3 runs to 14 residues. The germline V and J ends were trimmed by 5 bases and 0 bases, with 10 bases remaining between them. The germline gives CDR1 MNHEY, CDR2 SVGAGI.

The rearrangement uses TRBV14 and TRBJ1-2; D unclear. Trimming pared 0 bases from V and 5 bases from J, leaving 13 bases between. The CDR3 loop spans 15 amino acids. Germline V gives CDR1 SGHDN, CDR2 FVKESK. The CDR3 region has the DNA TGTGCCAGCAGCCAAGATTTCACAGATATATATGGCTACACCTTC. It encodes CASSQDFTDIYGYTF.

This clone was picked up one time. This chain connects TRBV11-2 to TRBJ2-7; 7 bases fit TRBD2. Germline-derived CDR1 and CDR2 are SGHAT and FQNNGV. The CDR3 is made up of 14 amino acids. Losses at the gene ends were 0 bases for V and 7 bases for J; bases not matched to a gene: 6. CDR3 nucleotides: TGTGCCAGCAGCTTAGATCTGAGTAGCGGGGAGCAGTACTTC. This codes for CASSLDLSSGEQYF.

This chain joins TRBV25-1 and TRBJ1-4, with 10 positions matching TRBD1. V shed 3 bases, J shed 3 bases, and the junction held 10 bases outside the gene matches. This CDR3 has 18 amino acids. Germline CDR1 reads MGHDK; CDR2 reads SYGVNS. The CDR3 is CASSDLGTGDYSNEKLFF. In nucleotides, the CDR3 is TGTGCCAGCAGTGACCTCGGGACAGGGGATTATTCTAATGAAAAACTGTTTTTT.

The gene calls are TRBV18 and TRBJ1-2, with 10 bases aligning to TRBD1. The CDR3 consists of 16 residues. The V and J ends lost 3 bases and 7 bases, in that order; junction bases with no gene match: 11. Looked up from germline, CDR1 is KGHSH and CDR2 is LQKENI. The CDR3 DNA follows: TGTGCCAGCTCACCCCCGGGACAGGGGCCTAGGGTTGGCTACACCTTC. Its protein is CASSPPGQGPRVGYTF. The full variable domain, completed using reference TRBV18 and TRBJ1-2, is NAGVMQNPRHLVRRRGQEARLRCSPMKGHSHVYWYRQLPEEGLKFMVYLQKENIIDESGMPKERFSAEFPKEGPSILRIQQVVRGDSAAYFCASSPPGQGPRVGYTFGSGTRLTVV.

The chain employs TRBV30 and TRBJ1-3; 8 nucleotides line up with TRBD1. This CDR3 has 13 amino acids. The ends lost 6 bases at V and 2 bases at J; junction bases unmatched: 3. Germline CDR1 GTSNPN, CDR2 SVGIG (reference sequence). Here the CDR3 DNA reads TGTGCCTGTCAGACAGGGGCTGGAAACACCATATATTTT. Translated, it gives CACQTGAGNTIYF.

The chain links TRBV21-1 to TRBJ2-1; no check of the table's D call, TRBD2, against the DNA was made. TRBV21-1 corresponds to a pseudogene. This CDR3 region has 20 residues. The DNA of the CDR3 is TGTGCCAGCAGCAATGGGGTTCTTGGCGGGAGCCGACGCTCCTACAATGAGCAGTTCTTC. It is translated as CASSNGVLGGSRRSYNEQFF.

This chain links TRBV27 with TRBJ1-2; D not resolved. CDR3 size: 12 residues. Germline V gene data show CDR1 as MNHEY and CDR2 as SMNVEV (reference sequence). With 3 bases removed from V and 10 bases from J, the gap between germline ends came to 12 bases. DNA for the CDR3: TGTGCCAGCAGTTTCGTTGCGGCGCACTACACCTTC. Residues: CASSFVAAHYTF.

The V call is TRBV2, the J call TRBJ2-4; 9 nucleotides line up with TRBD1. The V and J ends lost 1 base and 6 bases, in that order; junction bases with no gene match: 4. Germline V gene lookup returns CDR1 SNHLY and CDR2 FYNNEI. The CDR3 length is 15 residues. The CDR3 sequence is CASSEGTGVLNIQYF. CDR3 sequence (DNA): TGTGCCAGCAGTGAAGGGACAGGGGTTTTAAACATTCAGTACTTC.

This chain uses TRBV9 with TRBJ2-7; D may be TRBD2 (5 bases). Germline V gene lookup returns CDR1 SGDLS and CDR2 YYNGEE. The CDR3 extends over 16 amino acids. Trimming left V 0 bases short and J 4 bases short, with 17 bases between. CDR3 DNA: TGTGCCAGCAGCGTAGGAATGGGCAGTTTAGCGTACGAGCAGTACTTC. This codes for CASSVGMGSLAYEQYF. Combining the CDR3 with reference TRBV9 and TRBJ2-7 gives the whole variable domain DSGVTQTPKHLITATGQRVTLRCSPRSGDLSVYWYQQSLDQGLQFLIQYYNGEERAKGNILERFSAQQFPDLHSELNLSSLELGDSALYFCASSVGMGSLAYEQYFGPGTRLTVT.

The genes are TRBV11-2 and TRBJ1-2; D uncertain. The length of the CDR3 is 15 residues. Germline V CDR1 and CDR2: SGHAT, FQNNGV. The germline V and J ends were trimmed by 4 bases and 4 bases, with 16 bases remaining between them. As DNA, the CDR3 is TGTGCCAGCAGCTCCCTAACAGTCCGAATCTATGGCTACACCTTC. Translation: CASSSLTVRIYGYTF.

The rearrangement uses TRBV19 and TRBJ1-5, with 8 bases identical to TRBD1. Germline V gene sequence: CDR1 LNHDA, CDR2 SQIVND (reference sequence). The CDR3 contains 15 residues. J lost 4 bases, V lost 7 bases, and 9 bases had no gene match. CDR3 residues: CASNSGGGRNQPQHF. For the CDR3, the DNA is TGTGCCAGTAACTCAGGGGGCGGGAGAAATCAGCCCCAGCATTTT.

Worth noting for this clone: In the same sample, other DNA sequences code for this CDR3. This sequence joins TRBV2 and TRBJ1-5, with a weak D call TRBD1 (6 bases). The V gene lost 4 bases and the J gene lost 4 bases, with 11 bases spanning the gap. Per germline, CDR1 SNHLY and CDR2 FYNNEI. This CDR3 comprises 14 residues. CDR3 sequence: CASSVTGRNQPQHF. CDR3 in DNA: TGTGCCAGCAGTGTAACAGGGAGAAATCAGCCCCAGCATTTT.

This clone turned up a few times. This chain connects TRBV10-2 to TRBJ1-2, with D uncertain. The germline gives CDR1 WSHSY, CDR2 SAAADI. The CDR3 totals 12 residues. V was trimmed by 6 bases and J by 7 bases, leaving 12 bases between them. CDR3 in DNA: TGCGCCAGCAGCTTACAACAGTCTGGCTACACCTTC. Residues: CASSLQQSGYTF.

Relative to its sample, this clone is medium-sized. The chain has TRBV7-9 and TRBJ2-7, with D maybe TRBD1 (5 bases). Between the trimmed V and J ends, which lost 4 bases and 2 bases, there was a span of 9 bases. The CDR3 is 13 residues long. The germline CDR1 and CDR2 sequences are SEHNR and FQNEAQ (reference sequence). CDR3 in DNA: TGTGCCAGCAGCTCGACAGTTACCTACGAGCAGTACTTC. This codes for CASSSTVTYEQYF.

The J gene is TRBJ1-4, the V gene TRBV3-1 (or the pseudogene TRBV3-2); D unresolved. V was shortened by 3 bases and J by 3 bases, with 11 bases between the two germline ends. The CDR3 contains 15 residues. Germline V gives CDR1 LGHDT, CDR2 YNNKEL (reference sequence). CDR3 nucleotides: TGTGCCAGCAGCCAGGGGAGGTTGTCTAATGAAAAACTGTTTTTT. Its protein product is CASSQGRLSNEKLFF.

The CDR3 protein is CASSPYAPTNMNTEAFF. In DNA, the CDR3 is TGTGCCAGCTCACCGTATGCCCCAACAAACATGAACACTGAAGCTTTCTTT. This chain connects TRBV18 to TRBJ1-1, with no clear D. V was trimmed by 3 bases and J by 0 bases, leaving 17 bases between them. The CDR3 is 17 amino acids. The germline CDR1 and CDR2 sequences are KGHSH and LQKENI.

The chain employs TRBV5-1 and TRBJ2-2, with D perhaps TRBD1 (6 bases). V was clipped by 1 base and J by 5 bases, with 12 bases between them. The CDR3 consists of 15 residues. Per the germline V gene, CDR1 is SGHRS and CDR2 is YFSETQ. The CDR3 sequence is CASSLFLGGTGELFF. The CDR3 DNA sequence: TGCGCCAGCAGCTTGTTTTTAGGGGGTACCGGGGAGCTGTTTTTT.

The gene calls are TRBV28 and TRBJ1-3; TRBD1 agrees at 7 bases. CDR1 is MDHEN and CDR2 is SYDVKM in the germline V gene. J was trimmed by 0 bases and V by 5 bases; bases with no gene match: 4. The CDR3 has 15 amino acids. The CDR3 DNA sequence: TGTGCCAGCAGTCGACAGGGTTTCTCTGGAAACACCATATATTTT. Its translation: CASSRQGFSGNTIYF.

This rearrangement joins TRBV28 to TRBJ2-5, with TRBD2 matching over 7 bases. Germline V gene sequence: CDR1 MDHEN, CDR2 SYDVKM. CDR3 length: 15 residues. The junction had 7 bases not matched to a gene; V was cut back by 6 bases and J by 0 bases. CDR3 loop: CASSPRDYHQETQYF. DNA of the CDR3: TGTGCCAGCAGCCCCCGGGACTACCACCAAGAGACCCAGTACTTC. Full variable domain (rest looked up from reference TRBV28 and TRBJ2-5): DVKVTQSSRYLVKRTGEKVFLECVQDMDHENMFWYRQDPGLGLRLIYFSYDVKMKEKGDIPEGYSVSREKKERFSLILESASTNQTSMYLCASSPRDYHQETQYFGPGTRLLVL.